This record looks at one T cell receptor (beta chain) sequence and its context. Its antigen is not identified. This specimen comes from a study of cytomegalovirus exposure and HLA in healthy donors. Study-level findings and limits: Analysis performed later found roughly 17,000 TCR beta sequences associated with HLA alleles at 0.05 false discovery rate. The authors later found TCR association rates varying by HLA locus, with DRB1 most and HLA-C fewest.

Per germline, CDR1 SEHNR and CDR2 FQNEAQ (reference sequence). The V end lost 4 bases, the J end lost 4 bases, and 12 bases lay between the germline ends. The CDR3 length is 14 residues. With 60 Vbeta and 13 Jbeta primers, the PCR was carried out. Assay: immunoSEQ multiplex PCR; the TCRdb copy retains only in-frame clones and omits some. The sample lists about 170,000 clones; around three quarters were seen once. Sequenced: PBMCs. The sequence came from a woman in her 30s in good health and CMV-seropositive. The V call is TRBV7-9, the J call TRBJ2-3, with D uncertain. Here the CDR3 reads CASSSPISPDTQYF. The DNA for the CDR3 is TGTGCCAGCAGCTCACCGATTAGTCCAGATACGCAGTATTTT.